One and the same sample provided the 25 T cell receptor beta chains below, sequenced in a study of long-term antiretroviral therapy in people with HIV. immunoSEQ v3.0 was run at survey level. Clones were sequenced by immunoSEQ multiplex PCR, and TCRdb holds only the in-frame ones, with some missing. Counted here are about 30,000 clones, around 95% occurring once; the ten biggest clones make up 3.1%. Here the sequenced sample was unsorted PBMCs, taken 5.3 years after starting antiretroviral therapy. The receptors here all came from a man aged 50 to 60 with HIV.

The chain joins TRBV11-3 to TRBJ2-3; D is uncertain. V dropped 1 base and J dropped 8 bases, with 13 bases sitting between them. CDR1 and CDR2 from the germline V gene are SGHNT and YENEEA. The CDR3 has 14 residues. The CDR3 is CASSLALSSGTQYF. The CDR3 DNA follows: TGTGCCAGCAGCTTAGCTTTGTCATCGGGTACGCAGTATTTT.

The J gene is TRBJ1-6, the V gene TRBV18, with D possibly matching TRBD1 (6 bases). CDR3 length: 15 residues. Germline V gene lookup returns CDR1 KGHSH and CDR2 LQKENI. V lost 6 bases to trimming and J lost 9 bases, with 18 bases between them. The CDR3 DNA sequence: TGTGCCAGCTCCCTCGAGGGGAGGGGGACTTCACCCCTCCACTTT. Amino acids: CASSLEGRGTSPLHF.

V gene TRBV28 combines with J gene TRBJ2-2, with 8 bases identical to TRBD1. This CDR3 region has 14 residues. The V gene's germline CDR1 is MDHEN and CDR2 SYDVKM. J gave up 5 bases and V 6 bases, and 5 bases lay outside the gene matches. CDR3 amino acids: CASRTGVRTGELFF. The CDR3, as DNA: TGTGCCAGCAGGACAGGGGTGAGGACCGGGGAGCTGTTTTTT.

This chain connects TRBV27 to TRBJ2-7; 10 bases align to TRBD1. There are 16 residues in the CDR3. Germline V gene sequence: CDR1 MNHEY, CDR2 SMNVEV (reference sequence). V shed 5 bases and J 5 bases; nucleotides not matched to a gene: 12. The chain's CDR3 is CASSPIPPGQGDEQYF. CDR3 nucleotides: TGTGCCAGCAGTCCGATCCCCCCCGGACAGGGGGACGAGCAGTACTTC.

J is TRBJ1-1 and V is TRBV7-9, with D possibly being TRBD1 (5 bases). The CDR3 runs to 14 residues. Trimming pared 6 bases from V and 10 bases from J, leaving 21 bases between. Germline values: CDR1 SEHNR, CDR2 FQNEAQ (reference sequence). This chain's CDR3 is CASSYGGTIEAAFF. CDR3 nucleotide sequence: TGTGCCAGCAGTTATGGGGGGACCATAGAAGCAGCTTTCTTT.

The chain links TRBV4-3 to TRBJ2-4; TRBD1 aligns across 9 bases. Germline CDR1 LGHNA, CDR2 YSLEER. V lost 5 bases and J lost 1; bases outside the gene matches: 15. The CDR3 totals 19 residues. In DNA form, the CDR3 reads TGCGCCAGCAGCGAAGCCATACAGGGGGCTTTTTCGGCCAAAAACATTCAGTACTTC. It yields the protein CASSEAIQGAFSAKNIQYF.

V gene TRBV9 combines with J gene TRBJ2-1, with TRBD2 matching over 8 bases. Germline V gene sequence: CDR1 SGDLS, CDR2 YYNGEE. V shed 3 bases, J shed 5 bases, and the junction held 10 bases outside the gene matches. The CDR3 runs 16 residues. The CDR3 sequence: CASSDPLAGTNNEQFF. CDR3 nucleotide sequence: TGTGCCAGCAGCGACCCTCTAGCGGGTACCAACAATGAGCAGTTCTTC.

The chain links TRBV6-1 to TRBJ2-2; D gene unclear. The CDR3 spans 13 residues. Trimming took 6 bases from V and 6 from J, leaving 11 bases between them. Germline CDR1 MNHNS, CDR2 SASEGT. For the CDR3, the DNA is TGTGCCAGCAGCCCCGGACGGTCCGGGGAGCTGTTTTTT. Its protein is CASSPGRSGELFF.

This clone was recorded once. The chain carries TRBV2 and TRBJ1-2, with a tentative D call TRBD1 (6 bases). The ends were cut back, 7 bases at V and 6 bases at J, with 15 bases in the middle. In germline, CDR1 is SNHLY, CDR2 FYNNEI. The CDR3 totals 13 residues. CDR3 in DNA: TGTGCCAGCATACTACAGGGTGAAGATGGCTACACCTTC. This codes for CASILQGEDGYTF.

The chain uses TRBV15 and TRBJ2-3, with D tentatively TRBD1 (6 bases). The length of the CDR3 is 16 residues. Germline CDR1 reads LNHNV; CDR2 reads YYDKDF (reference sequence). Trimming took off 1 base at V and 2 bases at J, with 13 bases between the two ends. CDR3 in amino acids: CATSRAGTQATDTQYF. The CDR3, as DNA: TGTGCCACCAGCAGAGCCGGGACACAGGCCACAGATACGCAGTATTTT.

V is TRBV4-1 and J is TRBJ2-3; no reliable D call. Trimming cost V 0 bases and J 0 bases, with 1 base left between them. Germline V gene lookup returns CDR1 MGHRA and CDR2 YSYEKL. This CDR3 has 13 amino acids. CDR3 coding DNA: TGCGCCAGCAGCCAAGAAAGCACAGATACGCAGTATTTT. As protein: CASSQESTDTQYF.

CDR3 sequence reads: CASSESFDTQYF. In nucleotides, the CDR3 is TGCGCCAGCAGTGAGTCGTTTGATACGCAGTATTTT. The genes are TRBV10-1 and TRBJ2-3; D not certain. Germline assignment: CDR1 WNHNN and CDR2 SYGVQD (reference sequence). Trimming pared 0 bases from V and 6 bases from J, leaving 4 bases between. The CDR3 runs to 12 residues.

The chain is built from TRBV4-1 and TRBJ2-7; the match to TRBD1 covers 9 bases. Germline assignment: CDR1 MGHRA and CDR2 YSYEKL. This CDR3 is built from 15 residues. The trim removed 0 bases at V and 5 bases at J, leaving 5 bases unmatched. As DNA, the CDR3 is TGCGCCAGCAGCCAAGAAGGGACAGGGAGCCACGAGCAGTACTTC. Translating gives CASSQEGTGSHEQYF.

The chain carries TRBV19 and TRBJ1-5, with D unresolved. Per the germline V gene, CDR1 is LNHDA and CDR2 is SQIVND (reference sequence). The V gene lost 7 bases and the J gene lost 5 bases, with 9 bases spanning the gap. This CDR3 contains 12 residues. For the CDR3, the DNA is TGTGCCAGTACAGATAGGGATCAGCCCCAGCATTTT. It specifies CASTDRDQPQHF.

The rearrangement uses TRBV27 and TRBJ1-6; 8 nucleotides line up with TRBD1. J gave up 5 bases and V 5 bases, and 5 bases lay outside the gene matches. This CDR3 region has 15 residues. CDR1 and CDR2 from the germline V gene are MNHEY and SMNVEV (reference sequence). DNA for the CDR3: TGTGCCAGCAGTCCCCGGACAGGGAATAATTCACCCCTCCACTTT. It codes for CASSPRTGNNSPLHF.

The chain joins TRBV6-5 to TRBJ1-1; D may be TRBD1 (5 bases). The CDR3 is made up of 16 amino acids. Trimming removed 2 bases from V and 1 base from J, with 14 bases in between. In germline, CDR1 is MNHEY, CDR2 SVGAGI. In DNA, the CDR3 is TGTGCCAGCAGTTACCGCGCCGGGACGGGGAACACTGAAGCTTTCTTT. Amino acid sequence: CASSYRAGTGNTEAFF.

The chain links TRBV5-6 to TRBJ2-7; TRBD2 is a possible D gene (5 bases). CDR1 is SGHDT, CDR2 YYEEEE, per germline. The CDR3 contains 14 residues. V lost 1 base and J 3 bases, leaving 11 bases between the germline ends. CDR3 DNA sequence: TGTGCCAGCAGCTTGCCTGGGAGCCACTACGAGCAGTACTTC. It is translated as CASSLPGSHYEQYF.

This clone was recorded once. The rearrangement joins TRBV4-3 to TRBJ1-1; no firm D call. This CDR3 is built from 13 residues. Germline V gives CDR1 LGHNA, CDR2 YSLEER. V dropped 0 bases and J dropped 3 bases, with 5 bases sitting between them. The CDR3 region has the DNA TGCGCCAGCAGCCAAGATTTCGACACTGAAGCTTTCTTT. Its protein is CASSQDFDTEAFF.

In this sample, this clone turned up a few times. CDR3 sequence reads: CASSRTGALNTEAFF. CDR3 coding DNA: TGTGCCAGCAGCCGGACAGGGGCCCTGAACACTGAAGCTTTCTTT. The V call is TRBV7-2, the J call TRBJ1-1, with TRBD1 matching 9 bases. In germline, CDR1 is SGHTA, CDR2 FQGNSA. Losses at the gene ends were 5 bases for V and 0 bases for J; bases not matched to a gene: 4. The CDR3 sequence is 15 residues long.

The J gene is TRBJ2-7, the V gene TRBV6-5, with D perhaps matching TRBD2 (6 bases). The V gene's germline CDR1 is MNHEY and CDR2 SVGAGI. This CDR3 is built from 14 residues. Trimming took 2 bases from V and 7 from J, leaving 15 bases between them. CDR3 DNA sequence: TGTGCCAGCAGTTACGATACAGTGGCGGGAGAGCAGTACTTC. Translation gives CASSYDTVAGEQYF.

V is TRBV5-1 and J is TRBJ1-1; 12 bases are a match to TRBD1. Trimming took 0 bases from V and 3 from J; bases not matched to a gene: 9. In germline, CDR1 is SGHRS, CDR2 YFSETQ. This CDR3 contains 18 residues. CDR3 in amino acids: CASSLVPPGQGAYTEAFF. The CDR3 DNA is TGCGCCAGCAGCTTGGTACCCCCGGGACAGGGGGCATACACTGAAGCTTTCTTT.

The gene calls are TRBV7-2 and TRBJ1-2; the match to TRBD1 covers 7 bases. V shed 1 base, J shed 1 base, and the junction held 3 bases outside the gene matches. Germline V gene sequence: CDR1 SGHTA, CDR2 FQGNSA. This CDR3 has 15 amino acids. The CDR3 region is CASSLGTGFNYGYTF. The DNA of the CDR3 is TGTGCCAGCAGCTTAGGGACAGGCTTTAACTATGGCTACACCTTC.

The rearrangement links TRBV30 to TRBJ1-1; 7 bases fit TRBD1. The ends lost 1 base at V and 1 base at J; junction bases unmatched: 6. Per the germline V gene, CDR1 is GTSNPN and CDR2 is SVGIG (reference sequence). CDR3 length: 15 amino acids. The CDR3 region is CAWSASDRTNTEAFF. The DNA for the CDR3 is TGTGCCTGGAGTGCGTCGGACAGGACGAACACTGAAGCTTTCTTT.

The V call is TRBV7-9, the J call TRBJ2-3; 9 bases are a match to TRBD1. After removal of 5 bases from V and 4 bases from J, the junction contained 10 bases not matched to a gene. The CDR3 runs to 16 residues. CDR1 and CDR2 (germline): SEHNR, FQNEAQ (reference sequence). The CDR3 protein is CASSHGTGLGADTQYF. The CDR3 DNA reads as TGTGCCAGCAGCCACGGGACAGGGCTGGGTGCAGATACGCAGTATTTT.

J is TRBJ2-3 and V is TRBV5-1; D not resolved. The CDR3 contains 12 residues. The V gene's germline CDR1 is SGHRS and CDR2 YFSETQ. V shed 4 bases and J shed 6 bases, with 9 bases lying between them. The CDR3 sequence: CASSNPMDTQYF. CDR3 nucleotide sequence: TGCGCCAGCAGCAACCCTATGGATACGCAGTATTTT.